The entry below describes one T cell receptor (beta chain). Its antigen is not known. Isolation of CD4+ naive, central memory, regulatory and stem cell-like memory cells was achieved by sorting via CD45RO/CCR7/CD25/CD127/CD95/CD27. The ends lost 6 bases at V and 1 base at J; junction bases unmatched: 3. In germline, CDR1 is MNHNS, CDR2 SASEGT. This CDR3 region has 14 residues. As every portion of the isolated RNA was reverse transcribed, the sequencing read expressed TCRB transcripts. TCRdb's table, derived via immunoSEQ multiplex PCR, lists solely in-frame clones and lacks some. The data hold 350,000 or so clones, with around 19% observed a single time. This specimen comes from a study of beta chain features in type 1 diabetes. Study-wide results and limits: A closer apparent resemblance between naive, central memory and Treg TCRB repertoires was seen in patients than in healthy donors.

V is TRBV6-1 and J is TRBJ2-3, with 8 bases identical to TRBD1. The TCR was taken from a woman aged 18-29 years in good health. Sequencing was carried out using naive CD4+ T cells from blood. For the CDR3, the DNA is TGTGCCAGCAGGGCGGGACAGGGCACAGATACGCAGTATTTT. Its translation is CASRAGQGTDTQYF.